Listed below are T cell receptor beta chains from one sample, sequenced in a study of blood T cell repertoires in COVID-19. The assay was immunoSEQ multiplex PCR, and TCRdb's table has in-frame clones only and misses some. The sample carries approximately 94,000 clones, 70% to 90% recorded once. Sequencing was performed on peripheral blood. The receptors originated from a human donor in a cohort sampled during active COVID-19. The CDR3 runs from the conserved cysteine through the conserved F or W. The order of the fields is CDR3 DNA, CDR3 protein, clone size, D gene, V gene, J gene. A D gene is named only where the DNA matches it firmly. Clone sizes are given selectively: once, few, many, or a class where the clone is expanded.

TGTGCCAGCCAACGGACAGGGAACAATGAGCAGTTCTTC	CASQRTGNNEQFF	-	TRBD1	TRBV12-3/TRBV12-4	TRBJ2-1
TGTGCCAGCAGCGGACTAGCGGGAGGAGACTTCGGGGAGCAGTACTTC	CASSGLAGGDFGEQYF	-	TRBD2	TRBV9	TRBJ2-7
TGTGCCAGCAGTGTGGGGCGAACCGACGGCCAGTACTTC	CASSVGRTDGQYF	-	-	TRBV2	TRBJ2-5
TGTGCCAGCAGTTACCGCGGACAGGCCCGCACAGATACGCAGTATTTT	CASSYRGQARTDTQYF	-	TRBD1	TRBV6-2/TRBV6-3	TRBJ2-3
TGTGCCAGCAGCTTAGCGCGTCACGAGCAGTACTTC	CASSLARHEQYF	once	-	TRBV7-8	TRBJ2-7
TGCGCCAGCAGCTTGGTCCCGGGACAGGGAGAAACCGGGGAGCTGTTTTTT	CASSLVPGQGETGELFF	-	TRBD1	TRBV5-1	TRBJ2-2
TGTGCCACCGAATCCGGGACAGGGTATCAGCCCCAGCATTTT	CATESGTGYQPQHF	-	TRBD1	TRBV19	TRBJ1-5
TGTGCCAGCAGTTTCAGTACTAGCGGGGGATGGAATCACTACGAGCAGTACTTC	CASSFSTSGGWNHYEQYF	-	TRBD2	TRBV28	TRBJ2-7
TGTGCCAGCAGCTTAGTACCGGGAGGGTTCTACGAGCAGTACTTC	CASSLVPGGFYEQYF	-	TRBD2	TRBV7-9	TRBJ2-7
TGTGCCAGCACCTCGGTTAACTACAATGAGCAGTTCTTC	CASTSVNYNEQFF	-	-	TRBV27	TRBJ2-1
TGCGCCAGCAGCTTGGCCATAGATTCACCCCTCCACTTT	CASSLAIDSPLHF	once	-	TRBV5-1	TRBJ1-6
TGTGCCAGCAGTTTATCTCAGGGTTCGTTAGTACATTCACCCCTCCACTTT	CASSLSQGSLVHSPLHF	-	-	TRBV27	TRBJ1-6